The rows below give T cell receptor beta chains drawn from one sample of a study of T cells in Graves' hyperthyroidism and ophthalmopathy. Using its own MiXCR run on the multiplex PCR reads, TCRdb lists one record per CDR3 protein. The data show 250,000 to 300,000 distinct CDR3 sequences, with approximately 18% seen just once and just under 40% held by the top ten. The source material was blood. All receptors derive from a man aged 45-60 years with Graves' ophthalmopathy. Both conserved end residues are part of each CDR3. D genes are given only for firm matches. The size entry is marked missing in some rows and otherwise reads once, few, many or a size class.

CASSQGTVSYEQYF TGTGCCAGCAGCCAAGGGACAGTCTCCTACGAGCAGTACTTC TRBJ2-7 . TRBV3-1 many
CASSGQREGGEQYF TGTGCCAGCAGCGGCCAACGGGAGGGAGGCGAGCAGTACTTC TRBJ2-7 TRBD2 TRBV9 .
CASSQGRSGANVLTF TGTGCCAGCAGTCAGGGACGATCCGGGGCCAACGTCCTGACTTTC TRBJ2-6 . TRBV6-1 .
CASSTAGVDYNEQFF TGCGCCAGCAGCACAGCGGGAGTGGACTACAATGAGCAGTTCTTC TRBJ2-1 TRBD2 TRBV5-1 many
CTSSFGGTVSYEQYF TGTACCAGCAGTTTCGGGGGGACTGTATCCTACGAGCAGTACTTC TRBJ2-7 TRBD2 TRBV28 few
CASSGGQGPFRGYTF TGTGCCAGCAGTGGCGGACAGGGACCGTTTCGTGGCTACACCTTC TRBJ1-2 TRBD1 TRBV28 many
CASSPRDRGFNTEAFF TGTGCCAGCAGTCCCCGGGACAGGGGCTTCAACACTGAAGCTTTCTTT TRBJ1-1 TRBD1 TRBV6-1 many
CASSQQGWGKNEQFF TGTGCCAGTAGTCAACAGGGATGGGGTAAGAATGAGCAGTTCTTC TRBJ2-1 . TRBV19 few
CSARETPLDRGVNEQFF TGCAGTGCTAGAGAGACCCCTCTTGACAGGGGGGTCAATGAGCAGTTCTTC TRBJ2-1 TRBD1 TRBV20-1 many
CASSLSTGGADTQYF TGTGCCAGCAGCTTGTCGACAGGGGGCGCAGATACGCAGTATTTT TRBJ2-3 TRBD1 TRBV7-3 .
CASSYSPSGVTGELFF TGTGCCAGCAGTTACTCCCCTAGCGGGGTCACCGGGGAGCTGTTTTTT TRBJ2-2 TRBD2 TRBV6-5 .
CASSQGGLVYEQYF TGTGCCAGCAGCCAAGGGGGGTTAGTCTACGAGCAGTACTTC TRBJ2-7 . TRBV14 .
CASSSPLWVGELFF TGTGCCAGTAGTAGTCCCTTGTGGGTCGGGGAGCTGTTTTTT TRBJ2-2 . TRBV19 .
CSVIQAHTEAFF TGCAGCGTTATACAAGCACACACTGAAGCTTTCTTT TRBJ1-1 . TRBV29-1 few
CASSAQGVRYNEQFF TGTGCCAGCAGCGCACAGGGGGTAAGATACAATGAGCAGTTCTTC TRBJ2-1 TRBD1 TRBV7-2 .
CASSAPLASGTYEQYF TGTGCCAGCAGCGCCCCTTTGGCTAGCGGGACGTACGAGCAGTACTTC TRBJ2-7 TRBD2 TRBV13 few
CASSMGGLYEQYF TGTGCCAGTAGTATGGGGGGCCTCTACGAGCAGTACTTC TRBJ2-7 . TRBV19 few
CATSAVLATGPGELFF TGTGCCACCAGTGCCGTACTAGCGACGGGACCCGGGGAGCTGTTTTTT TRBJ2-2 TRBD2 TRBV24-1 .
CASSLETGVSNQPQHF TGTGCCAGCAGCTTAGAAACAGGGGTTAGCAATCAGCCCCAGCATTTT TRBJ1-5 TRBD1 TRBV7-9 .
CSASRSSGSSYEQYF TGCAGTGCTAGTCGATCTAGCGGGAGCTCCTACGAGCAGTACTTC TRBJ2-7 TRBD2 TRBV20-1 few
CASSVQVSPFF TGTGCCAGCAGCGTTCAGGTTTCGCCGTTCTTC TRBJ2-1 . TRBV7-9 .
CSVEHRDRGREQYF TGCAGCGTTGAGCACCGGGACCGCGGTAGGGAGCAGTACTTC TRBJ2-7 . TRBV29-1 .
CSARDGSGSRYEQYF TGCAGTGCTAGAGATGGAAGCGGGAGTCGGTACGAGCAGTACTTC TRBJ2-7 TRBD2 TRBV20-1 .
CSADPRMVLAGGVETQYF TGCAGTGCGGACCCTAGGATGGTGCTAGCGGGAGGTGTAGAGACCCAGTACTTC TRBJ2-5 TRBD2 TRBV20-1 many
CASSYSFPPGEQYF TGTGCCAGCAGTTACTCTTTTCCCCCGGGCGAGCAGTACTTC TRBJ2-7 . TRBV6-6 .
CATSSGRLSSYNEQFF TGTGCCACCTCTAGCGGGCGGCTGAGCTCCTACAATGAGCAGTTCTTC TRBJ2-1 TRBD2 TRBV6-1 many
CASSSPPGDLMNTEAFF TGTGCCAGCAGCTCCCCGCCAGGGGACCTTATGAACACTGAAGCTTTCTTT TRBJ1-1 . TRBV7-8 .
CASSWENLGGSQFF TGTGCCAGCAGCTGGGAGAACTTGGGGGGGTCACAGTTCTTC TRBJ2-1 TRBD2 TRBV5-6 .
CASSFGRDSGANVLTF TGTGCCAGCAGTTTCGGCAGGGACTCTGGGGCCAACGTCCTGACTTTC TRBJ2-6 . TRBV27 few
CASSVPQPGGSYGYTF TGTGCCAGCAGCGTACCCCAGCCAGGGGGAAGTTATGGCTACACCTTC TRBJ1-2 TRBD1 TRBV9 once
CASSYLDSSSGNTIYF TGTGCCAGCAGTTACCTCGATTCGAGCTCTGGAAACACCATATATTTT TRBJ1-3 . TRBV6-5 .
CASRLDGTRYNEQFF TGTGCCAGCAGGTTGGACGGGACGAGGTACAATGAGCAGTTCTTC TRBJ2-1 . TRBV7-2 many
CASSISGLARGDYGYTF TGTGCCAGTAGTATATCCGGACTGGCCCGGGGGGACTATGGCTACACCTTC TRBJ1-2 . TRBV19 .
CASWTDPYEQYF TGTGCCAGCTGGACAGACCCCTACGAGCAGTACTTC TRBJ2-7 . TRBV27 .
CASSLTGIAGGPGEQFF TGTGCCAGCAGCTTAACGGGGATAGCGGGAGGGCCTGGTGAGCAGTTCTTC TRBJ2-1 TRBD2 TRBV7-3 many
CASSDRTKTYYEQYF TGTGCCAGCAGCGACCGGACGAAGACCTACTACGAGCAGTACTTC TRBJ2-7 . TRBV7-2 many
CAWSFRGRYEQYF TGTGCCTGGAGCTTCCGGGGGCGATACGAGCAGTACTTC TRBJ2-7 . TRBV30 many
CASSLARASVDTQYF TGCGCCAGCAGCTTGGCCAGGGCCTCCGTGGATACGCAGTATTTT TRBJ2-3 . TRBV5-1 many
CASSLRQENQETQYF TGTGCCAGCAGCTTAAGGCAGGAGAACCAAGAGACCCAGTACTTC TRBJ2-5 . TRBV11-2 many
CASSRQGTGQPQHF TGTGCCAGTAGTAGACAGGGGACTGGGCAGCCCCAGCATTTT TRBJ1-5 TRBD1 TRBV19 few
CASSPGGSGYNEQFF TGTGCCAGCTCACCGGGCGGGAGTGGCTACAATGAGCAGTTCTTC TRBJ2-1 TRBD2 TRBV18 many
CATSRERGDTEAFF TGTGCCACCAGCAGAGAGAGAGGGGACACTGAAGCTTTCTTT TRBJ1-1 . TRBV15 .
CASSLRRGTLYGYTF TGTGCCAGTAGTCTCCGACGGGGTACCCTCTATGGCTACACCTTC TRBJ1-2 . TRBV19 .
CASSGSGGVMYEQYF TGTGCCAGCAGCGGGAGTGGGGGTGTGATGTACGAGCAGTACTTC TRBJ2-7 . TRBV7-2 many
CATGTEGTYGYTF TGTGCCACTGGGACAGAAGGTACCTATGGCTACACCTTC TRBJ1-2 TRBD1 TRBV19 .
CASSLGQGAFSYNEQFF TGCGCCAGCAGCTTGGGACAGGGGGCCTTTTCCTACAATGAGCAGTTCTTC TRBJ2-1 TRBD1 TRBV5-1 .
CASSWIRDRGDTGELFF TGCGCCAGCAGCTGGATCCGGGACAGGGGGGATACCGGGGAGCTGTTTTTT TRBJ2-2 TRBD1 TRBV5-1 .
CSVQDRTGNSYEQYF TGCAGCGTCCAAGACCGGACAGGGAACTCCTACGAGCAGTACTTC TRBJ2-7 TRBD1 TRBV29-1 few
CASSPGGLAGSTDTQYF TGTGCCAGCAGCCCCGGGGGGCTAGCGGGTAGCACAGATACGCAGTATTTT TRBJ2-3 TRBD2 TRBV7-8 .
CASSQERVGTEAFF TGTGCCAGCAGCCAAGAAAGGGTAGGCACTGAAGCTTTCTTT TRBJ1-1 . TRBV4-2 .
CSAGLTNTGELFF TGCAGTGCGGGGCTTACGAACACCGGGGAGCTGTTTTTT TRBJ2-2 . TRBV29-1 few
CASSLGLPPNIQYF TGTGCCAGCAGTTTAGGACTACCACCAAACATTCAGTACTTC TRBJ2-4 . TRBV28 few
CSASRLAGGGEETQYF TGCAGTGCTAGTCGGCTAGCGGGAGGAGGTGAAGAGACCCAGTACTTC TRBJ2-5 TRBD2 TRBV20-1 many
CASSLGSAVVTQYF TGTGCCAGCAGTTTAGGGTCAGCCGTTGTGACCCAGTACTTC TRBJ2-5 . TRBV12-3/TRBV12-4 many
CSARDPGQGFAETQYF TGCAGTGCTAGAGACCCGGGACAGGGGTTCGCAGAGACCCAGTACTTC TRBJ2-5 TRBD1 TRBV20-1 .
CASSLVGGGQPQHF TGTGCCAGCAGCTTAGTAGGGGGCGGTCAGCCCCAGCATTTT TRBJ1-5 TRBD1 TRBV11-2 many
CASSQWGLAGRETQYF TGTGCCAGCAGCCAATGGGGACTAGCGGGACGGGAGACCCAGTACTTC TRBJ2-5 TRBD2 TRBV3-1 many
CASSPWPEEELFF TGTGCCAGCAGTCCCTGGCCCGAGGAAGAGCTGTTTTTT TRBJ2-2 . TRBV6-1 .
CASSESAVETQYF TGTGCCAGCAGTGAATCGGCGGTGGAGACCCAGTACTTC TRBJ2-5 . TRBV6-1 few